The rows below give T cell receptor beta chains drawn from one sample of a study of T cell responses to AZD1222 COVID-19 vaccine. Only in-frame clones appear in the TCRdb table, and some are missing; sequencing was by immunoSEQ multiplex PCR. This repertoire shows about 120,000 clones, around 89% found once; its top ten account for 7.1%. Sequences were derived from peripheral blood, sampled 28 days after the second AZD1222 dose. These receptor sequences come from an adult who received the AZD1222 COVID-19 vaccine. The CDR3 runs from the conserved cysteine through the conserved F or W. Each record gives: CDR3 DNA, CDR3 protein, V gene, clone size, D gene, J gene. D genes are given only for firm matches. Where a row states a size, it is once, few, many or the class of an expanded clone; other rows omit it.

CDR3 DNA: TGTGCCAGCAGTTTCGACGGCAGTCGAGGGAACGGCTACACCTTC
CDR3 protein: CASSFDGSRGNGYTF
V gene: TRBV6-5
clone size: .
D gene: .
J gene: TRBJ1-2

CDR3 DNA: TGTGCCAGCAGCTCCGGGGGGTACAGCTATGGCTACACCTTC
CDR3 protein: CASSSGGYSYGYTF
V gene: TRBV7-9
clone size: .
D gene: .
J gene: TRBJ1-2

CDR3 DNA: TGTGCCAGCAGTGAATCCGGGACAGGGGATTGGTACACTGAAGCTTTCTTT
CDR3 protein: CASSESGTGDWYTEAFF
V gene: TRBV6-1
clone size: .
D gene: TRBD1
J gene: TRBJ1-1

CDR3 DNA: TGTGCCAGCAGCGGCCGTGGGGGAAGAGACTATGGCTACACCTTC
CDR3 protein: CASSGRGGRDYGYTF
V gene: TRBV5-6
clone size: .
D gene: .
J gene: TRBJ1-2

CDR3 DNA: TGTGCCAGCCGACAACAGGGGCTATACGAGCAGTACTTC
CDR3 protein: CASRQQGLYEQYF
V gene: TRBV5-4
clone size: .
D gene: TRBD1
J gene: TRBJ2-7

CDR3 DNA: TGTGCCAGCAGAGGACTAGCGGGAGCCGGGGAGCTGTTTTTT
CDR3 protein: CASRGLAGAGELFF
V gene: TRBV6-4
clone size: .
D gene: TRBD2
J gene: TRBJ2-2

CDR3 DNA: TGTGCCAGCAGTCAGGGGGGTTCGGAGCAGCCCCAGCATTTT
CDR3 protein: CASSQGGSEQPQHF
V gene: TRBV25-1
clone size: .
D gene: TRBD1
J gene: TRBJ1-5

CDR3 DNA: TGTGCCAGCAGTTACTCGATTTCCATTAACTATGGCTACACCTTC
CDR3 protein: CASSYSISINYGYTF
V gene: TRBV6-5
clone size: .
D gene: .
J gene: TRBJ1-2

CDR3 DNA: TGTGCCACCGGGGCAACTAGCGGCGCCTACAATGAGCAGTTCTTC
CDR3 protein: CATGATSGAYNEQFF
V gene: TRBV24-1
clone size: few
D gene: TRBD2
J gene: TRBJ2-1

CDR3 DNA: TGCGCCAGCGGCAACGTCTGGGATTCCTACAATGAGCAGTTCTTC
CDR3 protein: CASGNVWDSYNEQFF
V gene: TRBV4-1
clone size: .
D gene: .
J gene: TRBJ2-1

CDR3 DNA: TGTGCCAGTAGACCGGGGGACAGGGTAGGGTCACCCCTCCACTTT
CDR3 protein: CASRPGDRVGSPLHF
V gene: TRBV19
clone size: .
D gene: TRBD1
J gene: TRBJ1-6

CDR3 DNA: TGTGCCAGCAGCCAAGGGCGGGAAGAGACCCAGTACTTC
CDR3 protein: CASSQGREETQYF
V gene: TRBV4-2
clone size: .
D gene: .
J gene: TRBJ2-5

CDR3 DNA: TGTGCCAGCAGCCCGACCGGGGGGATTAATTCACCCCTCCACTTT
CDR3 protein: CASSPTGGINSPLHF
V gene: TRBV14
clone size: .
D gene: .
J gene: TRBJ1-6

CDR3 DNA: TGTGCCAGCAGTTCCACAGATACGCAGTATTTT
CDR3 protein: CASSSTDTQYF
V gene: TRBV12-3/TRBV12-4
clone size: .
D gene: .
J gene: TRBJ2-3

CDR3 DNA: TGTGCCAGCGGGGTGGTTTCACCCCTCCACTTT
CDR3 protein: CASGVVSPLHF
V gene: TRBV6-5
clone size: .
D gene: .
J gene: TRBJ1-6

CDR3 DNA: TGTGCCAGCAGCCCGACGGGAGGTGGCTACACCTTC
CDR3 protein: CASSPTGGGYTF
V gene: TRBV13
clone size: few
D gene: .
J gene: TRBJ1-2

CDR3 DNA: TGTGCCAGCAGTTACTCATCCGGGACAGGGCGATACGAGCAGTACTTC
CDR3 protein: CASSYSSGTGRYEQYF
V gene: TRBV6-2/TRBV6-3
clone size: .
D gene: TRBD1
J gene: TRBJ2-7

CDR3 DNA: TGCGCCAGCAGCTCCCTGCAGGCAGGGGACTATGGCTACACCTTC
CDR3 protein: CASSSLQAGDYGYTF
V gene: TRBV5-1
clone size: few
D gene: .
J gene: TRBJ1-2

CDR3 DNA: TGTGCCAGCTACGAAATTATGAGCTCCTACAATGAGCAGTTCTTC
CDR3 protein: CASYEIMSSYNEQFF
V gene: TRBV27
clone size: .
D gene: .
J gene: TRBJ2-1

CDR3 DNA: TGTGCCAGCAGCGCAACTGAGCGGGGGACCTACGAGCAGTACTTC
CDR3 protein: CASSATERGTYEQYF
V gene: TRBV11-3
clone size: .
D gene: TRBD2
J gene: TRBJ2-7

CDR3 DNA: TGTGCCAGCAGCCCAACGAATGAAAAACTGTTTTTT
CDR3 protein: CASSPTNEKLFF
V gene: TRBV13
clone size: once
D gene: .
J gene: TRBJ1-4

CDR3 DNA: TGTGCCTGTCGAGGGCAGGCTATGCTCGTAGCTCGGGGCTACACCTTC
CDR3 protein: CACRGQAMLVARGYTF
V gene: TRBV5-4
clone size: .
D gene: .
J gene: TRBJ1-2

CDR3 DNA: TGTGCCAGCTCACCTGACCGCAATGAGCAGTTCTTC
CDR3 protein: CASSPDRNEQFF
V gene: TRBV18
clone size: once
D gene: .
J gene: TRBJ2-1

CDR3 DNA: TGTGCCATCCTCCCTACCTTATCTGGAAACACCATATATTTT
CDR3 protein: CAILPTLSGNTIYF
V gene: TRBV6-6
clone size: .
D gene: .
J gene: TRBJ1-3

CDR3 DNA: TGTGCCATCAGTGAGACAGGGGGCTTACCCTATGGCTACACCTTC
CDR3 protein: CAISETGGLPYGYTF
V gene: TRBV10-3
clone size: .
D gene: TRBD1
J gene: TRBJ1-2

CDR3 DNA: TGTGCCAGCAGCCCGACGCAGGGTTCTTCACCCCTCCACTTT
CDR3 protein: CASSPTQGSSPLHF
V gene: TRBV11-2
clone size: .
D gene: .
J gene: TRBJ1-6

CDR3 DNA: TGTGCCAGCAGTTATGTGGCACCCCAAGAGACCCAGTACTTC
CDR3 protein: CASSYVAPQETQYF
V gene: TRBV6-2/TRBV6-3
clone size: .
D gene: .
J gene: TRBJ2-5